The source of this T cell receptor beta chain is a study of regulatory and conventional T cells in RAG deficiency. Worth noting for this clone: Its antigen is currently unknown.

Clones were sequenced by immunoSEQ multiplex PCR, and TCRdb holds only the in-frame ones, with some missing. The table lists about 28,000 clones, just over 90% of them singletons. V shed 2 bases and J shed 2 bases, with 7 bases lying between them. Looked up from germline, CDR1 is MNHNS and CDR2 is SASEGT. CDR3 size: 14 residues. Regulatory T cells were sorted from blood as CD4+ CD25-high CD127-low cells. Points from the study as a whole: In Omenn syndrome, Treg and Tconv repertoires overlapped >85%. RAG-deficient patients showed markedly lower Shannon entropy and higher Simpson indices than control T-cell subsets.

These records were also assigned to another study, of regulatory T cells. That report notes: The PCR used 52 TRBV and 13 TRBJ primers.

Sequenced: Tregs sorted from blood. This clonotype originated in a human donor in good health. V usage is TRBV6-1 and J usage is TRBJ2-1, with D uncertain. The DNA of the CDR3 is TGTGCCAGCAGTGAATGGATAGCCTACAATGAGCAGTTCTTC. This codes for CASSEWIAYNEQFF.